Shown below are 14 T cell receptor beta chains from a single sample sequenced in a study of blood T cell repertoires in COVID-19. Here immunoSEQ multiplex PCR was the method, and the copy in TCRdb shows in-frame clones only, minus some. In the table there are about 100,000 clones, almost 80% of which are singletons. Input material: peripheral blood. The receptors come from an older man with active or convalescent COVID-19.

The chain joins TRBV19 to TRBJ1-2; TRBD1 matches 10 bases. The CDR3 runs to 13 residues. Trimming at V came to 8 bases and at J to 1 base, leaving 1 base not matched to a gene. Germline values: CDR1 LNHDA, CDR2 SQIVND (reference sequence). The DNA of the CDR3 is TGTGCCAGTCGGGACAGGGGTAACTATGGCTACACCTTC. Encoded protein: CASRDRGNYGYTF.

This clone was picked up a small number of times. The gene calls are TRBV24-1 and TRBJ1-5, with a tentative D call TRBD1 (6 bases). Trimming removed 5 bases at V and 7 bases at J, with 11 bases between. The CDR3 extends over 13 amino acids. The germline CDR1 and CDR2 sequences are KGHDR and SFDVKD. CDR3: CATSATQGQPQHF. The CDR3 DNA is TGTGCCACCAGTGCCACACAGGGCCAGCCCCAGCATTTT.

The J gene is TRBJ1-2, the V gene TRBV5-1; no clear D gene. V dropped 0 bases and J dropped 0 bases, with 12 bases sitting between them. CDR1 SGHRS and CDR2 YFSETQ come from the germline V gene. The CDR3 loop spans 16 amino acids. CDR3 in amino acids: CASSLVEAKANYGYTF. As DNA, the CDR3 is TGCGCCAGCAGCTTGGTTGAGGCCAAAGCTAACTATGGCTACACCTTC.

J is TRBJ2-7 and V is TRBV6-5; maybe TRBD1 (6 bases). The V gene's germline CDR1 is MNHEY and CDR2 SVGAGI. The ends were cut back, 6 bases at V and 7 bases at J, with 22 bases in the middle. The CDR3 runs 15 residues. The CDR3 nucleotides are TGTGCCAGCAGCCGAAGACTGGGGGCCCCAGGAGAGCAGTACTTC. It codes for CASSRRLGAPGEQYF.

CDR3 sequence: CASSQGGGTGGAGYGYTF. Written as DNA, the CDR3 is TGCGCCAGCAGCCAAGGAGGGGGGACAGGGGGCGCGGGATATGGCTACACCTTC. The chain has TRBV4-1 and TRBJ1-2, with 12 nucleotides matching TRBD1. V lost 1 base, J lost 5 bases, and 11 bases stayed unmatched. This CDR3 has 18 amino acids. Germline CDR1 is MGHRA and CDR2 is YSYEKL.

V usage is TRBV5-4 and J usage is TRBJ2-1, with TRBD1 matching 9 bases. The CDR3 has 14 amino acids. CDR1 SGHNT and CDR2 YYREEE come from the germline V gene (reference sequence). J gave up 7 bases and V 4 bases, and 6 bases lay outside the gene matches. The CDR3 DNA sequence: TGTGCCAGCAGCCCTTGGGACAGGGCGAATGAGCAGTTCTTC. This codes for CASSPWDRANEQFF.

V and J are TRBV28 and TRBJ1-1, with 9 nucleotides matching TRBD1. The CDR3 spans 16 residues. Trimming cost V 6 bases and J 3 bases; bases outside gene matches: 11. Germline CDR1 reads MDHEN; CDR2 reads SYDVKM. The CDR3 nucleotides are TGTGCCAGCAGCCGGTTTAGGGACAGGGCCCACACTGAAGCTTTCTTT. This encodes CASSRFRDRAHTEAFF.

This chain joins TRBV19 and TRBJ2-2; D may be TRBD1 (5 bases). V lost 10 bases and J 2 bases, leaving 11 bases between the germline ends. CDR3 size: 13 residues. Germline CDR1 is LNHDA and CDR2 is SQIVND (reference sequence). The CDR3 region is CAMSQGNTGELFF. The CDR3 DNA follows: TGTGCCATGTCTCAGGGTAACACCGGGGAGCTGTTTTTT. Looking up the rest from reference TRBV19 and TRBJ2-2 gives the full variable domain: DGGITQSPKYLFRKEGQNVTLSCEQNLNHDAMYWYRQDPGQGLRLIYYSQIVNDFQKGDIAEGYSVSREKKESFPLTVTSAQKNPTAFYLCAMSQGNTGELFFGEGSRLTVL.

V gene TRBV2 combines with J gene TRBJ2-2, with 8 bases lining up with TRBD2. V dropped 5 bases and J dropped 7; count of bases not matched to a gene: 15. The CDR3 contains 17 residues. Germline lookup yields CDR1 SNHLY and CDR2 FYNNEI. CDR3 sequence: CASSRSVAGGLGGELFF. The CDR3 nucleotides read TGTGCCAGCAGTCGTTCTGTGGCGGGGGGATTAGGCGGGGAGCTGTTTTTT.

The rearrangement uses TRBV6-2 or TRBV6-3 and TRBJ2-1; the match to TRBD2 covers 12 bases. Unmatched junction bases numbered 5, after V lost 0 bases and J lost 2 bases. This CDR3 is 18 amino acids long. Germline V CDR1 and CDR2: MNHEY, SVGEGT. CDR3 sequence reads: CASSYSRTSGIPYNEQFF. For the CDR3, the DNA is TGTGCCAGCAGTTACTCCCGGACTAGCGGGATCCCCTACAATGAGCAGTTCTTC.

V is TRBV10-1 and J is TRBJ1-5; D uncertain. Germline lookup yields CDR1 WNHNN and CDR2 SYGVQD (reference sequence). The CDR3 is 17 residues long. Deletions cut 7 bases from V and 2 bases from J, with 21 bases between. The CDR3 sequence: CASNSPPDGDCNQPQHF. Here the CDR3 DNA reads TGCGCCAGCAATTCCCCGCCAGACGGGGATTGCAATCAGCCCCAGCATTTT.

The CDR3 DNA follows: TGCAGCGTTCGGAGCGGGGGCCTCAACACCGGGGAGCTGTTTTTT. This sequence encodes CSVRSGGLNTGELFF. The chain joins TRBV29-1 to TRBJ2-2; 8 positions match TRBD2. CDR1 and CDR2 (germline): SQVTM, ANQGSEA. CDR3 size: 15 residues. The V and J ends lost 5 bases and 2 bases, in that order; junction bases with no gene match: 7.

This clone has a handful of counts. The rearrangement links TRBV5-4 to TRBJ2-1; 7 bases match TRBD2. J was trimmed by 7 bases and V by 0 bases; bases with no gene match: 7. CDR3 length equals 15 residues. Germline V CDR1 and CDR2: SGHNT, YYREEE (reference sequence). CDR3 nucleotides: TGTGCCAGCAGCTTGGGTGGGGGGGAGAGGAATGAGCAGTTCTTC. Translated: CASSLGGGERNEQFF.

The V gene is TRBV11-2, the J gene TRBJ2-7; D might be TRBD2 (6 bases). The CDR3 loop spans 15 amino acids. Germline-derived CDR1 and CDR2 are SGHAT and FQNNGV. With 3 bases removed from V and 1 base from J, the gap between germline ends came to 13 bases. CDR3 region: CASSFLRGSSYEQYF. For the CDR3, the DNA is TGTGCCAGCAGCTTCCTGCGGGGCAGTTCCTACGAGCAGTACTTC.